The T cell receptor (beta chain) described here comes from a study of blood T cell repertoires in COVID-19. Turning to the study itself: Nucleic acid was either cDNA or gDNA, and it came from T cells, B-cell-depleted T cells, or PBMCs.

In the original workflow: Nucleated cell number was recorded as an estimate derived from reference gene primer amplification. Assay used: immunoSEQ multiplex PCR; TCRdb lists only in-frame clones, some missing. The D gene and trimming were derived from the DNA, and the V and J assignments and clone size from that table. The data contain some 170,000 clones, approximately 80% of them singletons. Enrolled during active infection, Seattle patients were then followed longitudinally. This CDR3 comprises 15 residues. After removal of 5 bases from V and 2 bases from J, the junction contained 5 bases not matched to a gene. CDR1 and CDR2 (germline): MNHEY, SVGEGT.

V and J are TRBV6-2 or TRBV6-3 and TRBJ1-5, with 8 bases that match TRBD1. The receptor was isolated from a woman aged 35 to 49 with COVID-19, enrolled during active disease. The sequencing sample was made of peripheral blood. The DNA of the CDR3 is TGTGCCAGCAGTACAGGGGGTGGAGGCAATCAGCCCCAGCATTTT. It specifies CASSTGGGGNQPQHF.